This T cell receptor beta chain was recovered during a study of T-cell reconstitution after alpha-beta-depleted transplantation in children. TCRbeta library preparation incorporated unique molecular identifiers. Each CDR3 protein is one row after TCRdb ran MiXCR on the PCR reads. The repertoire holds some 200,000 distinct CDR3 sequences, with roughly 15% as singletons. Germline loops: CDR1 SGHNT, CDR2 YYREEE (reference sequence). Trimming stripped 4 bases from V and 4 bases from J, with 17 bases between. The CDR3 has 15 residues. V and J are TRBV5-4 and TRBJ1-1, with D perhaps TRBD1 (6 bases). This clonotype originated in a human donor who donated a stem cell graft to a child with acute lymphoblastic leukemia. This specimen was PBMCs from the stem cell graft donor, taken from the stem cell graft. This chain's CDR3 is CASSPNRVSVTEAFF. CDR3 nucleotide sequence: TGTGCCAGCAGCCCAAACAGGGTATCGGTCACTGAAGCTTTCTTT. Using reference TRBV5-4 and TRBJ1-1 for the parts outside the CDR3, the full variable domain is ETGVTQSPTHLIKTRGQQVTLRCSSQSGHNTVSWYQQALGQGPQFIFQYYREEENGRGNFPPRFSGLQFPNYSSELNVNALELDDSALYLCASSPNRVSVTEAFFGQGTRLTVV.